These T cell receptor beta chains were read from a single sample in a study of early T cells in non-severe SARS-CoV-2 infection. TCRdb re-derived calls from the 5' RACE reads in MiXCR, one entry per CDR3 protein. The data hold fewer than 85,000 distinct CDR3 sequences, with 12% observed a single time. Sequenced: whole blood. The receptors were gathered from an adult who was a healthcare worker with PCR-confirmed SARS-CoV-2 infection or an uninfected control (not recorded which). Each CDR3 is given with its conserved first and last residue. A D gene is named only where the DNA matches it firmly. Size is omitted from some rows. Given values are once, few, many or a class for expanded clones.

TGCGCCAGCAGCTTGGTAGCACTGAACACCGGGGAGCTGTTTTTT	CASSLVALNTGELFF	15	.	many	TRBV5-1	TRBJ2-2
TGTGCCAGTAGTATAGATCCCGGGGGGCGACAGCCCCAGCATTTT	CASSIDPGGRQPQHF	15	.	.	TRBV19	TRBJ1-5
TGCAGCGTTGTGTCAGGGGCCTACAATGAGCAGTTCTTC	CSVVSGAYNEQFF	13	.	.	TRBV29-1	TRBJ2-1
TGTGCCAGTAGTACAGGACAGGGGATGCGGCAGCCCCAGCATTTT	CASSTGQGMRQPQHF	15	TRBD1	.	TRBV19	TRBJ1-5
TGTGCCACCAGCAGAGAAAGGGCACACTACAATGAGCAGTTCTTC	CATSRERAHYNEQFF	15	.	many	TRBV15	TRBJ2-1
TGTGCTAGTGGTATCGGAACCTACGAGCAGTACTTC	CASGIGTYEQYF	12	.	many	TRBV12-5	TRBJ2-7
TGTGCCAGCAGTTTTGCGGGGCCAACAGATACGCAGTATTTT	CASSFAGPTDTQYF	14	.	few	TRBV12-3/TRBV12-4	TRBJ2-3
TGTGCCAGCTCACCGGGGGAAACAGATACGCAGTATTTT	CASSPGETDTQYF	13	.	many	TRBV18	TRBJ2-3
TGTGCCAGCAGCTCGACTAGCGGGGGAAGAGAGACCCAGTACTTC	CASSSTSGGRETQYF	15	TRBD2	once	TRBV9	TRBJ2-5
TGTGCCAGCAGCTTAGGGGCCAGCCAAGAGACCCAGTACTTC	CASSLGASQETQYF	14	.	few	TRBV11-2	TRBJ2-5
TGTGCCAGCAGTGAGGGGTGGCTGCGACAGCCCCAGCATTTT	CASSEGWLRQPQHF	14	.	many	TRBV2	TRBJ1-5
TGTGCCAGCAGCCCGGACCCTGCAAGCACTGAAGCTTTCTTT	CASSPDPASTEAFF	14	.	many	TRBV6-5	TRBJ1-1
TGTGCCTGGAGTGTACAGTCGGCGAAAGCTTTCTTT	CAWSVQSAKAFF	12	.	many	TRBV30	TRBJ1-1